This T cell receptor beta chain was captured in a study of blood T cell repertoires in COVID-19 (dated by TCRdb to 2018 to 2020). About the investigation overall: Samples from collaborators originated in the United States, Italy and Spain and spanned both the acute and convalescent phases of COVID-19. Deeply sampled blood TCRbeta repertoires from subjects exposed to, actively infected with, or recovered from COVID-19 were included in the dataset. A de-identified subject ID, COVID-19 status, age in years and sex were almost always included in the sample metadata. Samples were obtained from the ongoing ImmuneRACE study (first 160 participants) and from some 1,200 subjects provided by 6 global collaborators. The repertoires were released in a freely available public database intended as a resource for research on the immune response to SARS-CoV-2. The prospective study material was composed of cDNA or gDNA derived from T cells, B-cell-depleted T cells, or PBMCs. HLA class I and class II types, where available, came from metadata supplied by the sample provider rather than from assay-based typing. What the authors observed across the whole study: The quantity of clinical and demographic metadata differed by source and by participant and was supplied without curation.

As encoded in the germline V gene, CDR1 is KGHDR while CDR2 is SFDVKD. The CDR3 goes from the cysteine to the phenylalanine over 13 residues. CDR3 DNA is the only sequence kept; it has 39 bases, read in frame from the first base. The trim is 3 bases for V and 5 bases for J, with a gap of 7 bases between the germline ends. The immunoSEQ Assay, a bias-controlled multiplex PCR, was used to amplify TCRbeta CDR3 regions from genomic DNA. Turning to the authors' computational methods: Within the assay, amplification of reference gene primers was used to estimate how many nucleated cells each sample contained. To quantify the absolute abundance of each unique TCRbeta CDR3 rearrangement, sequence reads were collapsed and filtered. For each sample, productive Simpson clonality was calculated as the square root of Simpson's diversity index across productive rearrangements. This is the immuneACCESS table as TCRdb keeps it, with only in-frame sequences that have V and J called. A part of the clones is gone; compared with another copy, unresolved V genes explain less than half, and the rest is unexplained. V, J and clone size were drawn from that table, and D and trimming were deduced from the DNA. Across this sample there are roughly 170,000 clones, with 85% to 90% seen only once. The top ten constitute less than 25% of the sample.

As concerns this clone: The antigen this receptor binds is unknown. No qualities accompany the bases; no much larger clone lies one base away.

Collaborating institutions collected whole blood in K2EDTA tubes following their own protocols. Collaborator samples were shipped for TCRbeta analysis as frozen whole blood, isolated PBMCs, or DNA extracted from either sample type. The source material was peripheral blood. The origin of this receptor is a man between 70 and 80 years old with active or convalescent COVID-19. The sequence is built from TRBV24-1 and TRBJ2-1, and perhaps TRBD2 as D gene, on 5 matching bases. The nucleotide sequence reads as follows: TGTGCCACCAGTGATGCGGGTCACAATGAGCAGTTCTTC. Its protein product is CATSDAGHNEQFF.